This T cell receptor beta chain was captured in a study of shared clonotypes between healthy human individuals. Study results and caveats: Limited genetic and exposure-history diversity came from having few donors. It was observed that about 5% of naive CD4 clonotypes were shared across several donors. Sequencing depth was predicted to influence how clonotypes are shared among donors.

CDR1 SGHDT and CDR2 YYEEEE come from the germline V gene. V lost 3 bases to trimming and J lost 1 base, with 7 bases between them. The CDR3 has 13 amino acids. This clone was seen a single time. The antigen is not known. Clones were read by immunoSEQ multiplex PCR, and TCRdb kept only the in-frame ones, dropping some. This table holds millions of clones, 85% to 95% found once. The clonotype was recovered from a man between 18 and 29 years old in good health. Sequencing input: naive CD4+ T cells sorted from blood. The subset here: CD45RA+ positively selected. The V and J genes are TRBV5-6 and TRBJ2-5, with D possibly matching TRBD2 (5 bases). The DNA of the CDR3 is TGTGCCAGCAGCTGGACTCTCCAAGAGACCCAGTACTTC. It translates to CASSWTLQETQYF.